These 18 T cell receptor beta chains originate from one sample sequenced in a study of cytomegalovirus exposure and HLA in healthy donors. PCR amplification relied on 60 Vbeta primers (plus 13 Jbeta primers). The repertoire was sequenced with immunoSEQ multiplex PCR; TCRdb's copy has only in-frame clones and lacks some. This table has 200,000 to 250,000 clones, roughly 83% appearing once. The material sequenced was PBMCs. Every receptor here comes from a boy aged 2 to 9 in good health and CMV-seronegative.

The rearrangement links TRBV4-1 to TRBJ1-6, with 9 bases lining up with TRBD1. J gave up 9 bases and V 4 bases, and 7 bases lay outside the gene matches. Germline V gene data show CDR1 as MGHRA and CDR2 as YSYEKL. The CDR3 is made up of 15 amino acids. The CDR3 sequence is CASSPHGQGSSPLHF. CDR3 DNA sequence: TGCGCCAGCAGCCCGCACGGACAGGGGAGTTCACCCCTCCACTTT.

The chain carries TRBV13 and TRBJ1-5, with 9 bases fitting TRBD1. Unmatched junction bases numbered 15, after V lost 4 bases and J lost 5 bases. Germline CDR1 and CDR2: PRHDT and FYEKMQ (reference sequence). This CDR3 has 18 residues. This CDR3 reads CASSSSQYDRGNYQPQHF. The CDR3 DNA sequence: TGTGCCAGCAGCTCCTCCCAGTACGACAGGGGGAACTATCAGCCCCAGCATTTT.

This chain links TRBV10-3 with TRBJ2-2; D is possibly TRBD1 (5 bases). The germline gives CDR1 ENHRY, CDR2 SYGVKD. This CDR3 has 14 residues. V dropped 3 bases and J dropped 3 bases, with 8 bases sitting between them. CDR3 sequence: CAISDRVDTGELFF. CDR3 sequence (DNA): TGTGCCATCAGTGACAGGGTGGACACCGGGGAGCTGTTTTTT.

The chain joins TRBV4-2 to TRBJ2-5, with 13 bases that match TRBD2. The CDR3 has 15 amino acids. V shed 3 bases and J 2 bases; nucleotides not matched to a gene: 0. From germline, CDR1 is LGHNA and CDR2 YNFKEQ. CDR3 coding DNA: TGTGCCAGCAGCCAGGGACTAGCGGGGCAAGAGACCCAGTACTTC. Translating it yields CASSQGLAGQETQYF.

V usage is TRBV6-6 and J usage is TRBJ1-1, with D unclear. V lost 7 bases to trimming and J lost 7 bases, with 16 bases between them. The V gene's germline CDR1 is MNHNY and CDR2 SVGAGI (reference sequence). The CDR3 spans 13 residues. For the CDR3, the DNA is TGTGCCAGCACCAACCGGGTCAGCCGTGAAGCTTTCTTT. Translation: CASTNRVSREAFF.

V is TRBV10-3 and J is TRBJ1-1; TRBD1 might be the D (6 bases). Germline V gene lookup returns CDR1 ENHRY and CDR2 SYGVKD. The CDR3 runs 13 residues. Trimming removed 9 bases at V and 0 bases at J, with 11 bases between. CDR3 loop: CAINRELNTEAFF. The DNA of the CDR3 is TGTGCCATAAACAGGGAATTGAACACTGAAGCTTTCTTT.

Turning to this clone: At one of its ends the junction is not consistent with the germline gene, which may arise from a read error. Other DNA sequences in the sample encode the same CDR3. The chain employs TRBV7-7 and TRBJ2-2; 9 bases are a match to TRBD1. In germline, CDR1 is SSHAT, CDR2 FNYEAQ (reference sequence). The CDR3 has 15 amino acids. This CDR3 reads CASSLGQGNTGELFF. The CDR3 DNA reads TGTGCTAGCAGCCTGGGACAGGGGAACACCGGGGAGCTGTTTTTT.

The rearrangement joins TRBV27 to TRBJ2-2; maybe TRBD1 (5 bases). The V gene lost 3 bases and the J gene lost 7 bases, with 9 bases spanning the gap. The germline V gene has CDR1 MNHEY and CDR2 SMNVEV (reference sequence). The CDR3 consists of 13 residues. In nucleotides, the CDR3 is TGTGCCAGCAGTTTCCTCGACAGCGGGGAGCTGTTTTTT. Amino acids: CASSFLDSGELFF.

The chain employs TRBV6-5 and TRBJ2-7, with D possibly being TRBD1 (5 bases). Trimming left V 5 bases short and J 4 bases short, with 9 bases between. The germline gives CDR1 MNHEY, CDR2 SVGAGI. CDR3 length: 12 amino acids. For the CDR3, the DNA is TGTGCCAGCAGTGAGACAGTTTACGAGCAGTACTTC. Encoded protein: CASSETVYEQYF.

This clone was counted a single time. The rearrangement uses TRBV30 and TRBJ2-1; TRBD2 agrees at 10 bases. CDR1 and CDR2 (germline): GTSNPN, SVGIG (reference sequence). The trim removed 5 bases at V and 7 bases at J, leaving 11 bases unmatched. This CDR3 has 15 amino acids. The DNA of the CDR3 is TGTGCCTGGTACTTCGGAGCGGGAGGGCCTAATGAGCAGTTCTTC. Residues: CAWYFGAGGPNEQFF.

The V gene is TRBV20-1, the J gene TRBJ1-2; tentatively, D is TRBD1 (5 bases). Trimming removed 5 bases from V and 6 bases from J, with 10 bases in between. Germline-derived CDR1 and CDR2 are DFQATT and SNEGSKA (reference sequence). The length of the CDR3 is 11 residues. The CDR3 region is CSALGAHGYTF. CDR3 nucleotide sequence: TGCAGTGCTCTTGGGGCCCATGGCTACACCTTC.

The V and J genes are TRBV6-5 and TRBJ1-2; 7 bases fit TRBD1. This CDR3 has 14 residues. V lost 4 bases to trimming and J lost 0 bases; unmatched junction nucleotides: 2. Germline CDR1 is MNHEY and CDR2 is SVGAGI. The DNA for the CDR3 is TGTGCCAGCAGTTTCGGACAGGCTAACTATGGCTACACCTTC. Protein product: CASSFGQANYGYTF.

The chain is built from TRBV19 and TRBJ1-1; maybe TRBD1 (6 bases). Germline CDR1 and CDR2: LNHDA and SQIVND (reference sequence). Deletions cut 4 bases from V and 3 bases from J, with 15 bases between. The CDR3 extends over 15 amino acids. CDR3 in DNA: TGTGCCAGTAGTAATGAAGGGGGTGGGTACACTGAAGCTTTCTTT. Translation gives CASSNEGGGYTEAFF.

The J gene is TRBJ2-1, the V gene TRBV4-2; 7 bases are a match to TRBD1. Germline values: CDR1 LGHNA, CDR2 YNFKEQ. The CDR3 consists of 15 residues. Trimming removed 0 bases from V and 12 bases from J; junction bases left unmatched: 11. CDR3 sequence reads: CASSQEVRDRYPQFF. Written as DNA, the CDR3 is TGTGCCAGCAGCCAAGAGGTCCGGGACAGATACCCGCAGTTCTTC.

CDR3 residues: CASSFDRDRGGDTQYF. The CDR3 nucleotides are TGTGCCAGTAGTTTCGACCGGGACAGGGGTGGAGATACGCAGTATTTT. This chain uses TRBV19 with TRBJ2-3, with 10 bases matching TRBD1. The V and J ends lost 5 bases and 5 bases, in that order; junction bases with no gene match: 10. Germline CDR1 is LNHDA and CDR2 is SQIVND (reference sequence). There are 16 residues in the CDR3.

The chain carries TRBV5-4 and TRBJ2-7; perhaps TRBD1 as D (6 bases). The CDR3 extends over 14 amino acids. V lost 2 bases and J lost 3, with 12 bases in between. In germline, CDR1 is SGHNT, CDR2 YYREEE (reference sequence). The CDR3 is CASSFQGIGYEQYF. CDR3 sequence (DNA): TGTGCCAGCAGCTTTCAGGGGATCGGCTACGAGCAGTACTTC.

V gene TRBV10-1 combines with J gene TRBJ2-1; maybe TRBD2 (6 bases). The length of the CDR3 is 15 residues. V dropped 5 bases and J dropped 4 bases, with 15 bases sitting between them. Per germline, CDR1 WNHNN and CDR2 SYGVQD (reference sequence). CDR3 loop: CASSSGLLGYNEQFF. CDR3 bases: TGCGCCAGCAGTTCGGGACTCCTAGGTTACAATGAGCAGTTCTTC.

The J gene is TRBJ1-5, the V gene TRBV6-5; D possibly corresponds to TRBD1 (6 bases). Germline lookup yields CDR1 MNHEY and CDR2 SVGAGI. The CDR3 has 15 amino acids. V lost 2 bases, J lost 3 bases, and 11 bases lay in between. CDR3 sequence: CASSYEQGDNQPQHF. The CDR3 DNA sequence: TGTGCCAGCAGTTACGAACAGGGAGACAATCAGCCCCAGCATTTT.